The sequence of this T cell receptor (beta chain) was determined in a study of CD8+ T cells in alopecia areata. Looking at the study overall: Among treated patients, severity was scored by affected scalp area percentage.

General study results and limits: Amid tofacitinib therapy, many expanded lesional clones stayed present in scalp and blood. In scalp, tofacitinib significantly decreased clonality and expanded CD8+ clones among the top 100. Uncertainty remains about how baseline CD8+ expansion links to response, with one nonresponder.

Trimming stripped 7 bases from V and 3 bases from J, with 8 bases between. Germline V gives CDR1 SGHNT, CDR2 YYREEE (reference sequence). CDR3 length: 12 amino acids. Concerning this clone: Its antigen remains unidentified.

RNA was isolated and reverse transcribed to cDNA, the sequencing template. The table came from immunoSEQ multiplex PCR; TCRdb's copy has only in-frame clones and leaves some out. The sample has under 200,000 clones, around 59% seen once. The treatment here: oral pan-JAK inhibitor, 5-10 mg twice daily. The gene calls are TRBV5-4 and TRBJ1-5, with unresolved D. This TCR came from a human donor with alopecia areata. Specimen: CD4+ T cells sorted from blood, collected at week 24, from a patient treated with tofacitinib. This chain's CDR3 is CASGSDNQPQHF. DNA of the CDR3: TGTGCCAGCGGCTCAGACAATCAGCCCCAGCATTTT.